This TCR beta chain was sequenced in a study of blood T cell repertoires in COVID-19. Study information: COVID-19 samples from acute and convalescent phases originated in the United States, Italy and Spain.

This table comes from immunoSEQ multiplex PCR, and its TCRdb copy is limited to in-frame clones, with some not included. The data hold about 180,000 clones, with about 85% observed a single time. With V trimmed by 4 bases and J by 2 bases, 1 base remained unmatched. Germline V lookup: CDR1 SNHLY, CDR2 FYNNEI. The CDR3 loop spans 14 amino acids. V and J are TRBV2 and TRBJ2-7; 11 bases agree with TRBD2. Sequencing was done on a sample of peripheral blood. The sequence was obtained from an elderly woman with acute or convalescent COVID-19. The CDR3 loop is CASSAGLAAYEQYF. CDR3 DNA sequence: TGTGCCAGCAGTGCGGGACTAGCGGCCTACGAGCAGTACTTC.